This is a list of T cell receptor beta chains from one sample in a study of brain T cells in children with intractable seizures. TCRdb's table, derived via immunoSEQ multiplex PCR, lists solely in-frame clones and lacks some. The sample contains some 2,000 clones, about 78% of which appear only once. The sequencing used resected brain tissue, collected at surgery. The receptors here all came from a girl aged 2 to 10 with tuberous sclerosis and intractable seizures. Each CDR3 is given with its conserved first and last residue. A D gene is named only where the DNA matches it firmly. The listing skips clone size in some rows; elsewhere it reads once, few, many or a size class.

V	size	D	J	CDR3	DNA
TRBV6-1	.	.	TRBJ1-5	CASSDRPQHF	TGTGCCAGCAGTGACCGGCCCCAGCATTTT
TRBV19	hyperexpanded	.	TRBJ1-5	CASHPRGNQPQHF	TGTGCCAGTCACCCGAGGGGCAATCAGCCCCAGCATTTT
TRBV13	few	TRBD2	TRBJ2-7	CASSFGGASYEQYF	TGTGCCAGCAGCTTCGGGGGGGCCTCCTACGAGCAGTACTTC
TRBV4-1	.	TRBD2	TRBJ2-1	CASSQEWVAGGYNEQFF	TGCGCCAGCAGCCAAGAATGGGTAGCGGGGGGCTACAATGAGCAGTTCTTC
TRBV7-8	few	TRBD2	TRBJ2-1	CASSLGLAGGLYYNEQFF	TGTGCCAGCAGCTTAGGGCTAGCGGGGGGACTGTACTACAATGAGCAGTTCTTC
TRBV6-5	.	.	TRBJ2-1	CASTLEGSYNEQFF	TGTGCCAGCACCCTAGAGGGTTCCTACAATGAGCAGTTCTTC
TRBV6-2/TRBV6-3	.	TRBD1	TRBJ1-1	CASSRTGENTEAFF	TGTGCCAGCAGCCGGACAGGGGAGAACACTGAAGCTTTCTTT
TRBV5-8	few	.	TRBJ2-6	CASSTGSYSGANVLTF	TGTGCCAGCAGTACAGGGTCTTACTCTGGGGCCAACGTCCTGACTTTC
TRBV19	.	TRBD2	TRBJ2-5	CASQDGGAWETQYF	TGTGCCAGCCAAGACGGGGGGGCCTGGGAGACCCAGTACTTC
TRBV6-4	.	.	TRBJ2-3	CASSEEGAGGTDTQYF	TGTGCCAGCAGTGAGGAGGGGGCAGGGGGCACAGATACGCAGTATTTT
TRBV11-2	.	TRBD1	TRBJ2-7	CASSLGTGGQSSYEQYF	TGTGCCAGCAGCTTGGGGACAGGGGGCCAAAGCTCCTACGAGCAGTACTTC
TRBV4-1	.	.	TRBJ1-1	CASSQPFRRRGTEAFF	TGCGCCAGCAGCCAACCCTTCAGGAGGAGAGGGACCGAAGCTTTCTTT
TRBV6-4	.	.	TRBJ2-1	CASSDSSGSYNEQFF	TGTGCCAGCAGTGACTCTAGCGGCTCCTACAATGAGCAGTTCTTC
TRBV5-1	.	.	TRBJ2-3	CASSEGGDTSTQYF	TGCGCCAGCAGTGAGGGGGGAGATACAAGTACGCAGTATTTT
TRBV4-3	.	.	TRBJ1-2	CASSQAPGDYGYTF	TGCGCCAGCAGCCAAGCCCCAGGAGACTATGGCTACACCTTC
TRBV5-6	.	.	TRBJ1-2	CASSLSVLRGYYGYTF	TGTGCCAGCAGTTTGTCGGTTTTGCGAGGCTACTATGGCTACACCTTC
TRBV24-1	.	.	TRBJ2-1	CATSDPRGQGAYNEQFF	TGTGCCACCAGTGATCCCCGAGGGCAGGGAGCCTACAATGAGCAGTTCTTC
TRBV7-3	.	TRBD2	TRBJ2-1	CASSPSGSPGNEQFF	TGTGCCAGCAGCCCTAGCGGCTCTCCTGGCAATGAGCAGTTCTTC
TRBV6-1	.	TRBD1	TRBJ2-4	CASSDGQGNIQYF	TGTGCCAGCAGTGACGGACAGGGGAACATTCAGTACTTC
TRBV14	.	.	TRBJ2-7	CASSQGWEQYF	TGTGCCAGCAGCCAAGGTTGGGAGCAGTACTTC
TRBV25-1	.	TRBD2	TRBJ2-1	CASSDSGGSSYNEQFF	TGTGCCAGCAGTGATAGCGGGGGAAGCTCCTACAATGAGCAGTTCTTC
TRBV28	.	.	TRBJ2-7	CASRATGRDYEQYF	TGTGCCAGCAGGGCGACAGGGAGGGACTACGAGCAGTACTTC
TRBV3-1/TRBV3-2	few	.	TRBJ1-6	CASSLGSGGSPLHF	TGTGCCAGCAGCCTCGGGAGTGGGGGTTCACCCCTCCACTTT
TRBV4-1	.	TRBD1	TRBJ1-1	CASSQDPDRATEAFF	TGCGCCAGCAGCCAAGATCCGGACAGGGCCACTGAAGCTTTCTTT
TRBV15	.	.	TRBJ1-2	CATSRDRREYYGYTF	TGTGCCACCAGCAGAGATCGCAGGGAGTACTATGGCTACACCTTC
TRBV27	.	.	TRBJ1-6	CASSLQGSSYNSPLHF	TGTGCCAGCAGTTTACAGGGAAGCTCCTATAATTCACCCCTCCACTTT